Below, 25 T cell receptor beta chains from the same sample are listed, as sequenced in a study of cytomegalovirus exposure and HLA in healthy donors. Assay used: immunoSEQ multiplex PCR; TCRdb lists only in-frame clones, some missing. Among more than 90,000 clones listed, approximately 93% were seen once. Sequenced material: PBMCs. Source of these receptors: a woman aged 25-40 years in good health and CMV-seropositive.

The chain is built from TRBV7-8 and TRBJ2-2, with a tentative D call TRBD2 (6 bases). The CDR3 is made up of 15 amino acids. Trimming left V 4 bases short and J 8 bases short, with 17 bases between. Germline assignment: CDR1 SGHVS and CDR2 FQNEAQ. CDR3 nucleotide sequence: TGTGCCAGCAGCTCCAGACTAGTTACTTTGGGGGAGCTGTTTTTT. This translates into CASSSRLVTLGELFF.

J is TRBJ2-5 and V is TRBV27; 11 bases line up with TRBD1. The CDR3 spans 16 residues. The germline V gene has CDR1 MNHEY and CDR2 SMNVEV (reference sequence). V shed 5 bases, J shed 5 bases, and the junction held 10 bases outside the gene matches. Written as DNA, the CDR3 is TGTGCCAGCAGTCAGATCGGGACAGGGGGACAGGAGACCCAGTACTTC. Its translation: CASSQIGTGGQETQYF.

The chain recombines TRBV7-2 with TRBJ2-3; 9 bases are a match to TRBD1. Looked up from germline, CDR1 is SGHTA and CDR2 is FQGNSA. J lost 4 bases, V lost 5 bases, and 7 bases had no gene match. CDR3 size: 15 residues. This CDR3 is CASSKQGAQADTQYF. CDR3 sequence (DNA): TGTGCCAGCAGCAAACAGGGGGCGCAAGCAGATACGCAGTATTTT.

This clone was found a few times. The V and J genes are TRBV7-9 and TRBJ2-5; D remains ambiguous. Germline V gives CDR1 SEHNR, CDR2 FQNEAQ (reference sequence). CDR3 size: 12 residues. V lost 6 bases, J lost 5 bases, and 10 bases lay in between. CDR3 sequence: CASRRESETQYF. The CDR3 coding sequence is TGTGCCAGCAGGCGAGAAAGCGAGACCCAGTACTTC.

The genes are TRBV18 and TRBJ2-5; 7 nucleotides match TRBD2. This CDR3 contains 15 residues. Looked up from germline, CDR1 is KGHSH and CDR2 is LQKENI. The junction had 12 bases not matched to a gene; V was cut back by 6 bases and J by 5 bases. CDR3 amino acids: CASSLAEPRVETQYF. CDR3 nucleotide sequence: TGTGCCAGCTCCCTAGCGGAGCCGCGCGTGGAGACCCAGTACTTC.

V usage is TRBV29-1 and J usage is TRBJ1-4; D is unresolved. Germline V lookup: CDR1 SQVTM, CDR2 ANQGSEA. The CDR3 length is 11 residues. Trimming took off 3 bases at V and 7 bases at J, with 6 bases between the two ends. The CDR3 coding sequence is TGCAGCGTTGAGCACAGTGAAAAACTGTTTTTT. Protein product: CSVEHSEKLFF. Complete variable domain (other parts from reference TRBV29-1 and TRBJ1-4): SAVISQKPSRDICQRGTSLTIQCQVDSQVTMMFWYRQQPGQSLTLIATANQGSEATYESGFVIDKFPISRPNLTFSTLTVSNMSPEDSSIYLCSVEHSEKLFFGSGTQLSVL.

The chain carries TRBV7-8 and TRBJ2-5; 10 bases fit TRBD2. The V gene's germline CDR1 is SGHVS and CDR2 FQNEAQ. The CDR3 has 15 amino acids. J was trimmed by 7 bases and V by 5 bases; bases with no gene match: 10. CDR3 loop: CASSTSGRGIGTQYF. Written as DNA, the CDR3 is TGTGCCAGCAGCACCAGCGGGAGGGGGATCGGGACCCAGTACTTC.

J is TRBJ2-5 and V is TRBV30; a possible D gene is TRBD1 (5 bases). Germline CDR1 is GTSNPN and CDR2 is SVGIG (reference sequence). Trimming stripped 1 base from V and 1 base from J, with 7 bases between. CDR3 length equals 13 residues. The CDR3 loop reads CAWSAQVQETQYF. The CDR3 DNA reads TGTGCCTGGAGTGCACAGGTCCAAGAGACCCAGTACTTC.

CDR3 sequence (DNA): TGCGCCAGCAGCCAAGAGTGGGGGAGGGTAGCAGATACGCAGTATTTT. It specifies CASSQEWGRVADTQYF. The gene calls are TRBV4-3 and TRBJ2-3, with TRBD2 matching over 7 bases. The J segment lost 4 bases and the V segment lost 0 bases, leaving 7 bases of the junction unmatched. Germline CDR1 and CDR2: LGHNA and YSLEER. This CDR3 region has 16 residues.

The chain joins TRBV28 to TRBJ1-4; no definite D call. Germline CDR1 and CDR2: MDHEN and SYDVKM. The V gene lost 6 bases and the J gene lost 0 bases, with 8 bases spanning the gap. This CDR3 is 14 amino acids long. Here the CDR3 DNA reads TGTGCCAGCAGCGATAGTACAACTAATGAAAAACTGTTTTTT. Translated, it gives CASSDSTTNEKLFF.

This chain connects TRBV5-4 to TRBJ2-7; TRBD1 matches at 7 bases. J gave up 5 bases and V 1 base, and 3 bases lay outside the gene matches. This CDR3 region has 13 residues. CDR1 is SGHNT and CDR2 is YYREEE in the germline V gene (reference sequence). The DNA of the CDR3 is TGTGCCAGCAGCTTGACAGGGGCCCACGAGCAGTACTTC. This codes for CASSLTGAHEQYF.

The V gene is TRBV28, the J gene TRBJ2-1; 16 nucleotides line up with TRBD2. This CDR3 contains 17 residues. Germline V gives CDR1 MDHEN, CDR2 SYDVKM. The J segment lost 9 bases and the V segment lost 7 bases, leaving 12 bases of the junction unmatched. CDR3 residues: CASTFRTGTSGRGEQFF. CDR3 sequence (DNA): TGTGCCAGCACCTTCAGGACCGGGACTAGCGGGAGGGGTGAGCAGTTCTTC. The whole variable domain, filled in from reference TRBV28 and TRBJ2-1, reads DVKVTQSSRYLVKRTGEKVFLECVQDMDHENMFWYRQDPGLGLRLIYFSYDVKMKEKGDIPEGYSVSREKKERFSLILESASTNQTSMYLCASTFRTGTSGRGEQFFGPGTRLTVL.

The V gene is TRBV19, the J gene TRBJ1-1; TRBD1 might be the D (5 bases). Germline V gene data show CDR1 as LNHDA and CDR2 as SQIVND (reference sequence). The CDR3 extends over 14 amino acids. Trimming cost V 6 bases and J 5 bases, with 16 bases left between them. The CDR3 DNA reads as TGTGCCAGTAGCCTAGGGGTATTAGGGACTGAAGCTTTCTTT. Amino acids: CASSLGVLGTEAFF.

The rearrangement joins TRBV29-1 to TRBJ1-1, with 9 bases fitting TRBD1. Per germline, CDR1 SQVTM and CDR2 ANQGSEA. Trimming cost V 8 bases and J 2 bases; bases outside gene matches: 15. The CDR3 has 16 residues. For the CDR3, the DNA is TGCAGCTCTCCGGGCGTGACAGGGGGGCGCAACACTGAAGCTTTCTTT. Translation gives CSSPGVTGGRNTEAFF. Complete variable domain (other parts from reference TRBV29-1 and TRBJ1-1): SAVISQKPSRDICQRGTSLTIQCQVDSQVTMMFWYRQQPGQSLTLIATANQGSEATYESGFVIDKFPISRPNLTFSTLTVSNMSPEDSSIYLCSSPGVTGGRNTEAFFGQGTRLTVV.

The V and J genes are TRBV6-5 and TRBJ2-1; 9 bases match TRBD2. The CDR3 runs 13 residues. V lost 7 bases to trimming and J lost 10 bases; unmatched junction nucleotides: 8. CDR1 and CDR2 from the germline V gene are MNHEY and SVGAGI. Here the CDR3 reads CASTSGLAEEQFF. The CDR3 DNA reads TGTGCCAGCACGTCGGGACTAGCTGAGGAGCAGTTCTTC.

This clone was recorded only once. The chain joins TRBV14 to TRBJ2-5; the D gene is possibly TRBD1 (6 bases). CDR1 SGHDN and CDR2 FVKESK come from the germline V gene. V was shortened by 4 bases and J by 14 bases, with 17 bases between the two germline ends. The CDR3 spans 12 residues. CDR3 region: CASSLSGDIRYF. The CDR3 DNA is TGTGCCAGCAGCCTCTCAGGGGACATCCGTTACTTC. Using reference TRBV14 and TRBJ2-5 for the parts outside the CDR3, the full variable domain is EAGVTQFPSHSVIEKGQTVTLRCDPISGHDNLYWYRRVMGKEIKFLLHFVKESKQDESGMPNNRFLAERTGGTYSTLKVQPAELEDSGVYFCASSLSGDIRYFGPGTRLLVL.

The rearrangement links TRBV30 to TRBJ2-3, with 9 bases fitting TRBD1. This CDR3 region has 15 residues. Germline loops: CDR1 GTSNPN, CDR2 SVGIG (reference sequence). Trimming cost V 5 bases and J 1 base; bases outside gene matches: 7. CDR3 nucleotides: TGTGCCTGGGTACTACAGGGGGCCGGCACAGATACGCAGTATTTT. Its translation: CAWVLQGAGTDTQYF.

The sample holds one count of this clone. This sequence joins TRBV28 and TRBJ1-3; maybe TRBD1 (6 bases). V was trimmed by 1 base and J by 0 bases, leaving 13 bases between them. Germline V gene data show CDR1 as MDHEN and CDR2 as SYDVKM. The CDR3 totals 17 residues. CDR3 sequence (DNA): TGTGCCAGCAGTTTATTGGTCGGGACAAACTCTGGAAACACCATATATTTT. This sequence encodes CASSLLVGTNSGNTIYF.

This chain connects TRBV27 to TRBJ1-5; weak D call: TRBD1 (6 bases). The germline V and J ends were trimmed by 6 bases and 4 bases, with 16 bases remaining between them. Germline CDR1 is MNHEY and CDR2 is SMNVEV (reference sequence). This CDR3 contains 15 residues. The DNA of the CDR3 is TGTGCCAGCAGCCCCGGGACATATGGGAATCAGCCCCAGCATTTT. Translating gives CASSPGTYGNQPQHF.

Turning to this clone: Mismatch with germline at one junction end may stem from a read error. The V gene is TRBV18, the J gene TRBJ2-5; D is undetermined. The germline V gene has CDR1 KGHSH and CDR2 LQKENI. The CDR3 has 15 residues. The CDR3 loop reads CASSPLAPSQEAQYF. DNA of the CDR3: TGTGCCAGCTCACCACTGGCTCCCTCTCAAGAGGCCCAGTACTTC.

This chain links TRBV28 with TRBJ2-1; TRBD2 matches 7 bases. The germline gives CDR1 MDHEN, CDR2 SYDVKM. Germline trimming cut 8 bases from V and 9 bases from J; bases unmatched to any gene: 13. The CDR3 is 14 amino acids. The CDR3 coding sequence is TGTGCCAGCCGGACTAGTCGTCCACAAAGTGAGCAGTTCTTC. This encodes CASRTSRPQSEQFF.

This clone is a singleton in its sample. The chain joins TRBV7-2 to TRBJ2-7, with 10 nucleotides matching TRBD2. This CDR3 has 15 residues. The V segment lost 1 base and the J segment 3 bases; nucleotides outside the gene matches: 3. CDR1 is SGHTA, CDR2 FQGNSA, per germline. The CDR3 DNA reads TGTGCCAGCAGCTTAGGTGGACTAGCGGTCTACGAGCAGTACTTC. Amino acids: CASSLGGLAVYEQYF.

The rearrangement joins TRBV5-1 to TRBJ1-3; D gene unclear. CDR1 and CDR2 (germline): SGHRS, YFSETQ. The CDR3 length is 15 residues. V was cut by 0 bases and J by 0 bases, with 7 bases left in between. The CDR3 is CASSLEFSSGNTIYF. In nucleotides, the CDR3 is TGCGCCAGCAGCTTGGAATTCAGCTCTGGAAACACCATATATTTT.

V is TRBV4-1 and J is TRBJ2-1, with TRBD2 matching 10 bases. The CDR3 is 17 residues long. CDR1 is MGHRA and CDR2 is YSYEKL in the germline V gene. The V and J ends lost 0 bases and 6 bases, in that order; junction bases with no gene match: 8. This CDR3 reads CASSQEGSSGGLNEQFF. In DNA, the CDR3 is TGCGCCAGCAGCCAAGAGGGATCTAGCGGGGGCCTCAATGAGCAGTTCTTC.

The J gene is TRBJ2-1, the V gene TRBV30; the match to TRBD2 covers 9 bases. Germline CDR1 reads GTSNPN; CDR2 reads SVGIG (reference sequence). The CDR3 consists of 14 residues. CDR3: CAGSGRVLYNEQFF. As DNA, the CDR3 is TGTGCTGGTAGCGGGAGAGTTCTTTACAATGAGCAGTTCTTC.